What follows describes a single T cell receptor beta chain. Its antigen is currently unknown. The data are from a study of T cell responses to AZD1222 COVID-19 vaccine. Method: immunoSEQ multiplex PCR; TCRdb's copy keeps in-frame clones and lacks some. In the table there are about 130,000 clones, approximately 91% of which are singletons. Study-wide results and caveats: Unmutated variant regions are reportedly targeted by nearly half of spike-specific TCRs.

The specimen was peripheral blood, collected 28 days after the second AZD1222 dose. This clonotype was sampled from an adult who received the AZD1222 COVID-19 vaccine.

CDR3 coding DNA: TGTGCCAGCAGCGAGACCAGGGGGGAGCAGTTCTTC. Its protein is CASSETRGEQFF. The chain employs TRBV4-2 and TRBJ2-1, with TRBD1 identical over 7 bases. The length of the CDR3 is 12 residues. Trimming took 5 bases from V and 10 from J; bases not matched to a gene: 5. Germline V gene data show CDR1 as LGHNA and CDR2 as YNFKEQ.